These 26 T cell receptor beta chains came from one sample sequenced in a study of cytomegalovirus exposure and HLA in healthy donors. 60 Vbeta and 13 Jbeta primers were used in PCR. Here immunoSEQ multiplex PCR was the method, and the copy in TCRdb shows in-frame clones only, minus some. The table includes around 78,000 clones, over 70% detected once. The sequenced sample was PBMCs. Source of these receptors: a male donor in good health and CMV-seronegative.

This sequence joins TRBV2 and TRBJ1-1; 9 bases are shared with TRBD1. After removal of 6 bases from V and 5 bases from J, the junction contained 7 bases not matched to a gene. This CDR3 contains 14 residues. Germline V gene lookup returns CDR1 SNHLY and CDR2 FYNNEI. The DNA of the CDR3 is TGTGCCAGCAGGGACAGGGGCGATTGGACTGAAGCTTTCTTT. This encodes CASRDRGDWTEAFF.

The chain is built from TRBV7-8 and TRBJ2-1; 9 nucleotides align to TRBD1. The CDR3 totals 14 residues. Germline CDR1 and CDR2: SGHVS and FQNEAQ. The junction had 8 bases not matched to a gene; V was cut back by 5 bases and J by 9 bases. The CDR3 coding sequence is TGTGCCAGCAGCCCCCGGGACAGGGCTAGTGAGCAGTTCTTC. Amino acid sequence: CASSPRDRASEQFF.

The count of this clone is one. V usage is TRBV14 and J usage is TRBJ1-6, with D possibly TRBD1 on 6 matching bases. The CDR3 is 18 residues long. Germline CDR1 is SGHDN and CDR2 is FVKESK. Between the trimmed V and J ends, which lost 0 bases and 7 bases, there was a span of 19 bases. CDR3 loop: CASSQDLTTGFANSPLHF. DNA for the CDR3: TGTGCCAGCAGCCAAGACCTAACTACAGGGTTCGCGAATTCACCCCTCCACTTT.

This chain connects TRBV9 to TRBJ1-2; D perhaps matches TRBD1 (6 bases). V gave up 4 bases and J gave up 4 bases, with 20 bases separating them. The CDR3 runs 16 residues. In germline, CDR1 is SGDLS, CDR2 YYNGEE. This chain's CDR3 is CASSPKGEGGGYGYTF. The CDR3 bases are TGTGCCAGCAGCCCAAAGGGGGAGGGGGGGGGCTATGGCTACACCTTC.

The chain is built from TRBV4-3 and TRBJ1-5; D is possibly TRBD1 (6 bases). This CDR3 is built from 17 residues. Trimming shortened V by 0 bases and J by 4 bases, and 16 bases separated the two germline ends. Germline values: CDR1 LGHNA, CDR2 YSLEER. CDR3 loop: CASSQDYRGAWNQPQHF. The CDR3 coding sequence is TGCGCCAGCAGCCAAGACTATCGGGGGGCATGGAATCAGCCCCAGCATTTT.

The table lists this clone with a few counts. This chain joins TRBV4-3 and TRBJ1-1; TRBD1 matches 7 bases. V lost 1 base to trimming and J lost 0 bases; unmatched junction nucleotides: 2. The germline CDR1 and CDR2 sequences are LGHNA and YSLEER. The CDR3 has 15 amino acids. CDR3 region: CASSQGQGLNTEAFF. CDR3 sequence (DNA): TGCGCCAGCAGCCAAGGACAGGGATTGAACACTGAAGCTTTCTTT.

This chain joins TRBV7-9 and TRBJ2-7; 8 nucleotides match TRBD1. There are 17 residues in the CDR3. Looked up from germline, CDR1 is SEHNR and CDR2 is FQNEAQ (reference sequence). Trimming took 5 bases from V and 3 from J; bases not matched to a gene: 15. This chain's CDR3 is CASSLDPGTGRFYEQYF. The CDR3 nucleotides read TGTGCCAGCAGCCTAGACCCCGGGACAGGAAGATTCTACGAGCAGTACTTC.

This chain connects TRBV27 to TRBJ2-5, with D possibly TRBD1 on 6 matching bases. The end of the DNA aligns better with TRBJ2-7, so the J call may be wrong. This CDR3 comprises 16 residues. From germline, CDR1 is MNHEY and CDR2 SMNVEV (reference sequence). CDR3 DNA: TGTGCCAGCAGTTTAACAAGGACAGAGTCTTATAACGAGCAGTACTTC. This sequence encodes CASSLTRTESYNEQYF.

This clone was detected once. The genes are TRBV29-1 and TRBJ2-1; 9 nucleotides line up with TRBD2. Germline CDR1 is SQVTM and CDR2 is ANQGSEA. The CDR3 loop spans 15 amino acids. V dropped 4 bases and J dropped 5; count of bases not matched to a gene: 9. CDR3 loop: CSVGESAGGNNEQFF. CDR3 in DNA: TGCAGCGTTGGAGAGAGTGCGGGGGGGAACAATGAGCAGTTCTTC.

The rearrangement links TRBV2 to TRBJ2-3, with a tentative D call TRBD2 (5 bases). Germline loops: CDR1 SNHLY, CDR2 FYNNEI. Trimming took off 5 bases at V and 1 base at J, with 10 bases between the two ends. The CDR3 is 14 amino acids. Here the CDR3 reads CASSREGRTDTQYF. The CDR3 nucleotides read TGTGCCAGCAGTCGAGAGGGCCGCACAGATACGCAGTATTTT.

Remarks on this clone: In the same sample, other DNA sequences code for this CDR3. The rearrangement links TRBV7-2 to TRBJ1-4; no clear D gene. The CDR3 contains 15 residues. The V end was cut by 1 base, the J end by 0 bases, with 6 bases between. The germline V gene has CDR1 SGHTA and CDR2 FQGNSA. The CDR3 sequence is CASSLDSSTNEKLFF. CDR3 nucleotides: TGTGCCAGCAGCTTAGACAGTTCAACTAATGAAAAACTGTTTTTT. Filled out from reference TRBV7-2 and TRBJ1-4, the complete variable domain reads GAGVSQSPSNKVTEKGKDVELRCDPISGHTALYWYRQSLGQGLEFLIYFQGNSAPDKSGLPSDRFSAERTGGSVSTLTIQRTQQEDSAVYLCASSLDSSTNEKLFFGSGTQLSVL.

This chain's CDR3 is CASRGTGSNYGYTF. CDR3 nucleotide sequence: TGTGCCAGCAGGGGAACAGGTTCGAACTATGGCTACACCTTC. The chain has TRBV6-1 and TRBJ1-2, with D perhaps matching TRBD1 (5 bases). The germline V gene has CDR1 MNHNS and CDR2 SASEGT. The CDR3 extends over 14 amino acids. V lost 6 bases and J 2 bases, leaving 13 bases between the germline ends.

This rearrangement joins TRBV6-6 to TRBJ1-6, with a weak D call TRBD1 (5 bases). The CDR3 is made up of 16 amino acids. Deletions cut 6 bases from V and 2 bases from J, with 14 bases between. Germline CDR1 MNHNY, CDR2 SVGAGI (reference sequence). The CDR3, as DNA: TGTGCCAGCAGCCCATTCTGGACACCCTATAATTCACCCCTCCACTTT. This encodes CASSPFWTPYNSPLHF.

J is TRBJ2-1 and V is TRBV15, with 9 nucleotides matching TRBD2. The CDR3 sequence is 14 residues long. V dropped 3 bases and J dropped 9; count of bases not matched to a gene: 6. The germline CDR1 and CDR2 sequences are LNHNV and YYDKDF (reference sequence). The CDR3 coding sequence is TGTGCCACCAGCAGTAGACTAGCGGTTCCTGAGCAGTTCTTC. This encodes CATSSRLAVPEQFF. Drawing the rest from reference TRBV15 and TRBJ2-1, the complete variable domain is DAMVIQNPRYQVTQFGKPVTLSCSQTLNHNVMYWYQQKSSQAPKLLFHYYDKDFNNEADTPDNFQSRRPNTSFCFLDIRSPGLGDTAMYLCATSSRLAVPEQFFGPGTRLTVL.

This chain joins TRBV10-3 and TRBJ2-7, with D possibly being TRBD2 (6 bases). The CDR3 totals 11 residues. CDR1 is ENHRY, CDR2 SYGVKD, per germline. V lost 8 bases and J 5 bases, leaving 10 bases between the germline ends. The CDR3 sequence is CAIGRMDEQYF. CDR3 coding DNA: TGTGCCATCGGGAGGATGGACGAGCAGTACTTC.

This chain uses TRBV10-3 with TRBJ2-3; a weak D match, TRBD2 (6 bases). Trimming removed 1 base from V and 2 bases from J, with 10 bases in between. This CDR3 contains 15 residues. Germline lookup yields CDR1 ENHRY and CDR2 SYGVKD. The CDR3 nucleotides read TGTGCCATCAGTGAGTTTAGCGGTAACACAGATACGCAGTATTTT. Protein sequence: CAISEFSGNTDTQYF.

The chain employs TRBV28 and TRBJ1-2; 8 bases agree with TRBD1. Unmatched junction bases numbered 13, after V lost 7 bases and J lost 3 bases. In germline, CDR1 is MDHEN, CDR2 SYDVKM. CDR3 length equals 16 residues. The CDR3 nucleotides are TGTGCCAGCACTCCTACGCAGGGGGCATTTCACTATGGCTACACCTTC. Amino acids: CASTPTQGAFHYGYTF.

This chain connects TRBV9 to TRBJ2-3; D is perhaps TRBD2 (6 bases). Trimming left V 4 bases short and J 4 bases short, with 22 bases between. The CDR3 totals 17 residues. Per germline, CDR1 SGDLS and CDR2 YYNGEE. In DNA form, the CDR3 reads TGTGCCAGCAGCCCTCCTTCTGTGACTAGTCGTTCAGATACGCAGTATTTT. It encodes CASSPPSVTSRSDTQYF.

The chain carries TRBV7-2 and TRBJ2-7; D is unresolved. The CDR3 consists of 15 residues. Germline values: CDR1 SGHTA, CDR2 FQGNSA. The V end lost 1 base, the J end lost 0 bases, and 10 bases lay between the germline ends. The CDR3 DNA sequence: TGTGCCAGCAGCTTAGTCACAGTGAGCTCCTACGAGCAGTACTTC. It is translated as CASSLVTVSSYEQYF.

This clone was recorded only once. V is TRBV2 and J is TRBJ1-1; TRBD1 is a possible D gene (5 bases). Deletions cut 5 bases from V and 7 bases from J, with 17 bases between. The CDR3 is made up of 14 amino acids. The germline V gene has CDR1 SNHLY and CDR2 FYNNEI. This CDR3 reads CASSSLSDRGEAFF. In DNA, the CDR3 is TGTGCCAGCAGTTCCCTCTCCGACAGAGGTGAAGCTTTCTTT.

The chain has TRBV5-1 and TRBJ2-3; 8 bases align to TRBD1. Losses at the gene ends were 4 bases for V and 2 bases for J; bases not matched to a gene: 9. Per germline, CDR1 SGHRS and CDR2 YFSETQ. The CDR3 has 16 residues. This chain's CDR3 is CASSPVTGGLTDTQYF. In DNA form, the CDR3 reads TGCGCCAGCAGCCCCGTAACAGGGGGTCTCACAGATACGCAGTATTTT.

CDR3 in amino acids: CASNNRAGGLQETQYF. CDR3 bases: TGCGCCAGCAACAACCGGGCAGGCGGACTCCAAGAGACCCAGTACTTC. This chain joins TRBV5-1 and TRBJ2-5; TRBD2 might be the D (5 bases). Germline V lookup: CDR1 SGHRS, CDR2 YFSETQ. There are 16 residues in the CDR3. With 6 bases removed from V and 1 base from J, the gap between germline ends came to 19 bases.

V gene TRBV15 combines with J gene TRBJ2-5; D gene unclear. The ends were cut back, 0 bases at V and 0 bases at J, with 8 bases in the middle. The CDR3 sequence is 15 residues long. CDR1 is LNHNV and CDR2 is YYDKDF in the germline V gene (reference sequence). The chain's CDR3 is CATSRDRRNQETQYF. The DNA for the CDR3 is TGTGCCACCAGCAGAGATCGGCGGAACCAAGAGACCCAGTACTTC.

This chain joins TRBV10-2 and TRBJ2-3, with D possibly TRBD2 on 5 matching bases. Germline assignment: CDR1 WSHSY and CDR2 SAAADI. This CDR3 has 15 residues. Trimming took 7 bases from V and 5 from J, leaving 19 bases between them. The CDR3 DNA is TGCGCCAGCACCTCCGGGATCCTTAAGGGAGATACGCAGTATTTT. It codes for CASTSGILKGDTQYF.

The rearrangement joins TRBV19 to TRBJ1-1, with no clear D. This CDR3 contains 12 residues. The germline CDR1 and CDR2 sequences are LNHDA and SQIVND (reference sequence). The V gene lost 3 bases and the J gene lost 6 bases, with 8 bases spanning the gap. The DNA of the CDR3 is TGTGCCAGTAGTATTGGGCTCGCTGAAGCTTTCTTT. It translates to CASSIGLAEAFF.

V and J are TRBV4-2 and TRBJ1-4, with TRBD1 matching over 8 bases. J gave up 8 bases and V 4 bases, and 6 bases lay outside the gene matches. Germline V lookup: CDR1 LGHNA, CDR2 YNFKEQ. The CDR3 is made up of 14 amino acids. CDR3 in DNA: TGTGCCAGCAGCCCGGACAGGGAAAACGAAAAACTGTTTTTT. This translates into CASSPDRENEKLFF.